What follows describes a single T cell receptor beta chain. This table comes from immunoSEQ multiplex PCR, and its TCRdb copy is limited to in-frame clones, with some not included. The sample has about 20,000 clones, just over 85% seen once; the top ten hold approximately 15%. This record belongs to a study of OX40 agonist ivuxolimab in advanced cancers. This CDR3 is built from 12 residues. CDR1 and CDR2 (germline): SNHLY, FYNNEI. Sample: CD4+ or CD8+ T cells sorted from blood, taken in a trial of the OX40 agonist ivuxolimab. The sequence derives from an adult with an advanced solid tumor such as melanoma, head and neck, liver or kidney cancer. V gene TRBV2 combines with J gene TRBJ2-3; 7 bases agree with TRBD2. The CDR3 sequence: CASGYSTDTQYF. The CDR3 DNA reads TGTGCTAGCGGGTACAGCACAGATACGCAGTATTTT.